This T cell receptor beta chain was recorded in a study of T cells in Graves' hyperthyroidism and ophthalmopathy. The CDR3 covers 13 residues. V was shortened by 2 bases and J by 7 bases, with 6 bases between the two germline ends. Germline lookup yields CDR1 MRHNA and CDR2 SNTAGT. The diagnostic basis comprised clinical symptoms, serum thyroxine and TRAb, thyroid ultrasound and orbital computed tomography. Amplified TCR beta CDR3 regions came from RNA transcripts. Researchers ran a first-round RT-PCR on the TCR CDR3 using the HTBI primer set. In TCRdb, the multiplex PCR reads were re-called with MiXCR into one record per CDR3 protein. This sample has approximately 330,000 distinct CDR3 sequences, with 21% found just once.

Sequencing was performed on blood. This TCR was recovered from a woman aged 50 to 65 with Graves' hyperthyroidism. The chain has TRBV6-4 and TRBJ1-6; tentatively, D is TRBD1 (6 bases). The CDR3 DNA reads as TGTGCCAGCAGTGACAGGGGGAATTCACCCCTCCACTTT. Residues: CASSDRGNSPLHF.